Below, 30 T cell receptor beta chains from the same sample are listed, as sequenced in a study of beta chain features in type 1 diabetes. Notes on the study in general: Patients with Type 1 diabetes showed moderately but significantly shorter TCRB CDR3s in all four CD4+ subsets.

Their antigens are not known. Of the isolated RNA, all was reverse transcribed, and so the sequenced material was expressed TCRB transcripts. The method was immunoSEQ multiplex PCR; TCRdb's version includes in-frame clones alone and lacks a portion of them. The sample yields about 400,000 clones, roughly 12% seen once. Sequenced input: naive CD4+ T cells from blood. The receptors shown here come from a woman between 18 and 29 years old with type 1 diabetes.

This clone appeared a few times. The chain has TRBV14 and TRBJ2-1; D may be TRBD1 (7 bases). Germline V CDR1 and CDR2: SGHDN, FVKESK. V lost 1 base and J 7 bases, leaving 17 bases between the germline ends. The CDR3 extends over 16 amino acids. The CDR3 bases are TGTGCCAGCAGCCAAGGGTGGAGGGGGCGCTTGAATGAGCAGTTCTTC. Its protein is CASSQGWRGRLNEQFF.

Only a few counts were recorded for this clone. The chain combines TRBV10-3 with TRBJ1-6; D call uncertain. The CDR3 extends over 16 amino acids. Germline V CDR1 and CDR2: ENHRY, SYGVKD. The V end lost 0 bases, the J end lost 11 bases, and 17 bases lay between the germline ends. This CDR3 is CAISESPTIATAPLHF. CDR3 nucleotide sequence: TGTGCCATCAGTGAGTCGCCAACAATCGCAACCGCACCCCTCCACTTT.

This clone turned up a few times. The rearrangement uses TRBV19 and TRBJ1-1; tentative D call: TRBD1 (5 bases). The germline V gene encodes CDR1 LNHDA and CDR2 SQIVND (reference sequence). V was clipped by 10 bases and J by 5 bases, with 14 bases between them. This CDR3 has 12 amino acids. The CDR3 is CATSWGVTEAFF. The CDR3 DNA is TGTGCCACCTCCTGGGGGGTAACTGAAGCTTTCTTT.

This clone has a handful of counts. This chain connects TRBV18 to TRBJ1-2; perhaps TRBD1 as D (6 bases). V lost 3 bases and J lost 6, with 11 bases in between. The CDR3 totals 13 residues. Germline V gene sequence: CDR1 KGHSH, CDR2 LQKENI. CDR3 protein: CASSPRTEDGYTF. CDR3 in DNA: TGTGCCAGCTCACCCCGGACAGAAGATGGCTACACCTTC.

The V gene is TRBV30, the J gene TRBJ1-1; a possible D gene is TRBD1 (5 bases). V lost 0 bases and J lost 5, with 10 bases in between. The V gene's germline CDR1 is GTSNPN and CDR2 SVGIG (reference sequence). The CDR3 runs to 13 residues. In DNA form, the CDR3 reads TGTGCCTGGAGTGTGTCAGGGCAGACTGAAGCTTTCTTT. Translated, it gives CAWSVSGQTEAFF.

There are a few counts of this clone. The chain combines TRBV4-3 with TRBJ2-1; D possibly corresponds to TRBD2 (7 bases). This CDR3 contains 16 residues. CDR1 is LGHNA and CDR2 is YSLEER in the germline V gene. Deletions cut 4 bases from V and 7 bases from J, with 20 bases between. The CDR3, as DNA: TGCGCCAGCAGCCTGACCAGGCGGGGGCTAGGAAATGAGCAGTTCTTC. Amino acid sequence: CASSLTRRGLGNEQFF.

This clone was detected only a few times. The J gene is TRBJ2-7, the V gene TRBV30; TRBD1 is a possible D gene (6 bases). V was shortened by 4 bases and J by 2 bases, with 18 bases between the two germline ends. CDR1 and CDR2 from the germline V gene are GTSNPN and SVGIG (reference sequence). The length of the CDR3 is 15 residues. CDR3 bases: TGTGCCTGGATACAAAGGGGGAAAGGGACCTACGAGCAGTACTTC. This sequence encodes CAWIQRGKGTYEQYF.

This clone was observed a handful of times. The rearrangement joins TRBV28 to TRBJ2-3, with 9 bases aligning to TRBD2. CDR3 length: 14 residues. Germline V gives CDR1 MDHEN, CDR2 SYDVKM. J lost 11 bases, V lost 6 bases, and 12 bases had no gene match. CDR3 in amino acids: CASRGAVAGEKQYF. The CDR3 DNA follows: TGTGCCAGCAGAGGTGCGGTAGCGGGAGAGAAGCAGTATTTT.

Only a few counts were recorded for this clone. The rearrangement links TRBV2 to TRBJ2-3, with 10 bases lining up with TRBD2. Per the germline V gene, CDR1 is SNHLY and CDR2 is FYNNEI. Germline trimming cut 6 bases from V and 1 base from J; bases unmatched to any gene: 1. This CDR3 spans 14 amino acids. CDR3 in amino acids: CASSGLAGTDTQYF. CDR3 coding DNA: TGTGCCAGCAGCGGACTAGCGGGCACAGATACGCAGTATTTT. Filled out from reference TRBV2 and TRBJ2-3, the complete variable domain reads EPEVTQTPSHQVTQMGQEVILRCVPISNHLYFYWYRQILGQKVEFLVSFYNNEISEKSEIFDDQFSVERPDGSNFTLKIRSTKLEDSAMYFCASSGLAGTDTQYFGPGTRLTVL.

The chain's CDR3 is CASSPRGLSLADEQYF. CDR3 bases: TGTGCCAGCAGCCCTCGTGGCCTTTCACTCGCGGACGAGCAGTACTTC. The chain carries TRBV9 and TRBJ2-7; D not resolved. The CDR3 is 16 amino acids. Germline V gene data show CDR1 as SGDLS and CDR2 as YYNGEE. V was cut by 4 bases and J by 5 bases, with 22 bases left in between.

This clone has more than one count but fewer than ten. V and J are TRBV2 and TRBJ2-2, with 7 bases matching TRBD1. The CDR3 has 14 amino acids. Trimming at V came to 5 bases and at J to 9 bases, leaving 9 bases not matched to a gene. CDR1 SNHLY and CDR2 FYNNEI come from the germline V gene. Here the CDR3 reads CASSRTGPTWELFF. The CDR3, as DNA: TGTGCCAGCAGTCGGACAGGACCTACCTGGGAGCTGTTTTTT.

Note on this clone: The sample carries other DNA sequences with the same CDR3. The rearrangement joins TRBV20-1 to TRBJ2-7; D gene ambiguous. Trimming removed 6 bases from V and 2 bases from J, with 8 bases in between. In germline, CDR1 is DFQATT, CDR2 SNEGSKA (reference sequence). The CDR3 has 11 residues. The CDR3 protein is CSAGATYEQYF. Here the CDR3 DNA reads TGCAGTGCAGGAGCCACCTACGAGCAGTACTTC.

The chain couples TRBV5-1 to TRBJ1-2, with 7 nucleotides matching TRBD1. Trimming at V came to 7 bases and at J to 4 bases, leaving 10 bases not matched to a gene. Germline values: CDR1 SGHRS, CDR2 YFSETQ. The CDR3 contains 14 residues. The CDR3 loop is CASGPSDRTYGYTF. For the CDR3, the DNA is TGCGCCAGCGGCCCCTCGGACAGGACCTATGGCTACACCTTC.

The sample holds a few counts of this clone. The chain couples TRBV29-1 to TRBJ2-5; 9 bases fit TRBD1. The germline CDR1 and CDR2 sequences are SQVTM and ANQGSEA. The CDR3 has 14 amino acids. Germline trimming cut 2 bases from V and 7 bases from J; bases unmatched to any gene: 8. The CDR3 nucleotides are TGCAGCGTTGAAACGACAGGGGGTTCGGTGACCCAGTACTTC. Translation gives CSVETTGGSVTQYF.

The chain combines TRBV18 with TRBJ1-1; D perhaps matches TRBD1 (6 bases). Germline V gives CDR1 KGHSH, CDR2 LQKENI. Trimming took off 1 base at V and 4 bases at J, with 10 bases between the two ends. CDR3 length: 14 amino acids. The CDR3 nucleotides read TGTGCCAGCTCACCACGTGAGGACAGCACTGAAGCTTTCTTT. This sequence encodes CASSPREDSTEAFF.

The rearrangement uses TRBV20-1 and TRBJ2-7; no definite D call. The V and J ends lost 8 bases and 4 bases respectively, with 12 bases between them. CDR1 and CDR2 (germline): DFQATT, SNEGSKA (reference sequence). This CDR3 has 11 residues. The DNA for the CDR3 is TGCAGTTCCACACCTAGTTACGAGCAGTACTTC. Translating gives CSSTPSYEQYF.

This clone appeared a few times. Other nucleotide sequences in the sample specify the same CDR3. The chain has TRBV19 and TRBJ2-5; a possible D gene is TRBD2 (7 bases). With 5 bases removed from V and 5 bases from J, the gap between germline ends came to 12 bases. The CDR3 is 13 residues long. Germline-derived CDR1 and CDR2 are LNHDA and SQIVND (reference sequence). The CDR3 DNA reads as TGTGCCAGTAGTCCACAGGGAGGGGAGACCCAGTACTTC. Translation: CASSPQGGETQYF. Looking up the rest from reference TRBV19 and TRBJ2-5 gives the full variable domain: DGGITQSPKYLFRKEGQNVTLSCEQNLNHDAMYWYRQDPGQGLRLIYYSQIVNDFQKGDIAEGYSVSREKKESFPLTVTSAQKNPTAFYLCASSPQGGETQYFGPGTRLLVL.

This clone appeared a few times. The same CDR3 can be traced to other DNA sequences in this sample. The DNA for the CDR3 is TGCAGCGTTGTTTGGGGAGGAGAGACCCAGTACTTC. Residues: CSVVWGGETQYF. The chain employs TRBV29-1 and TRBJ2-5; tentative D call: TRBD2 (6 bases). In germline, CDR1 is SQVTM, CDR2 ANQGSEA. The V gene lost 4 bases and the J gene lost 4 bases, with 10 bases spanning the gap. This CDR3 is built from 12 residues. The whole variable domain, filled in from reference TRBV29-1 and TRBJ2-5, reads SAVISQKPSRDICQRGTSLTIQCQVDSQVTMMFWYRQQPGQSLTLIATANQGSEATYESGFVIDKFPISRPNLTFSTLTVSNMSPEDSSIYLCSVVWGGETQYFGPGTRLLVL.

This clone was seen a handful of times. The genes are TRBV18 and TRBJ1-1; the D gene is possibly TRBD1 (5 bases). Trimming removed 0 bases at V and 4 bases at J, with 9 bases between. The germline gives CDR1 KGHSH, CDR2 LQKENI. The CDR3 is 14 residues long. Here the CDR3 DNA reads TGTGCCAGCTCACCACCGGAGGGACCCACTGAAGCTTTCTTT. As protein: CASSPPEGPTEAFF.

The chain links TRBV11-2 to TRBJ2-7; 8 bases fit TRBD1. From germline, CDR1 is SGHAT and CDR2 FQNNGV. The length of the CDR3 is 14 residues. V shed 5 bases, J shed 3 bases, and the junction held 6 bases outside the gene matches. CDR3 DNA sequence: TGTGCCAGCAGCCAAGGACAGGGTTTCTACGAGCAGTACTTC. This sequence encodes CASSQGQGFYEQYF.

This clone was seen a handful of times. V usage is TRBV14 and J usage is TRBJ2-5, with 10 bases fitting TRBD2. CDR1 is SGHDN and CDR2 is FVKESK in the germline V gene. With V trimmed by 1 base and J by 5 bases, 4 bases remained unmatched. This CDR3 has 15 amino acids. This chain's CDR3 is CASSQALAGIETQYF. The CDR3 DNA reads TGTGCCAGCAGCCAAGCACTAGCGGGAATTGAGACCCAGTACTTC.

This clone was seen a few times. The rearrangement joins TRBV28 to TRBJ1-5, with 7 positions matching TRBD1. V lost 8 bases to trimming and J lost 12 bases; unmatched junction nucleotides: 7. Per the germline V gene, CDR1 is MDHEN and CDR2 is SYDVKM. CDR3 size: 11 residues. The DNA of the CDR3 is TGTGCCAGCGGCCAAAACAGGGGCCAGCATTTT. Translating gives CASGQNRGQHF.

This clone came up a few times. This chain joins TRBV11-2 and TRBJ2-3; 9 bases are shared with TRBD2. The CDR3 covers 14 residues. V dropped 7 bases and J dropped 4; count of bases not matched to a gene: 6. Germline CDR1 SGHAT, CDR2 FQNNGV. In nucleotides, the CDR3 is TGTGCCAGCACCCTAGCGGGACGGGCAGATACGCAGTATTTT. It translates to CASTLAGRADTQYF. The whole variable domain, remainder taken from reference TRBV11-2 and TRBJ2-3, is EAGVAQSPRYKIIEKRQSVAFWCNPISGHATLYWYQQILGQGPKLLIQFQNNGVVDDSQLPKDRFSAERLKGVDSTLKIQPAKLEDSAVYLCASTLAGRADTQYFGPGTRLTVL.

There are a few counts of this clone. This chain joins TRBV28 and TRBJ2-3; TRBD2 matches 8 bases. Germline CDR1 MDHEN, CDR2 SYDVKM. The CDR3 is 12 residues long. J was trimmed by 3 bases and V by 10 bases; bases with no gene match: 3. CDR3 in DNA: TGTGCCACAAGCGGGAGTACAGATACGCAGTATTTT. Protein sequence: CATSGSTDTQYF.

This clone has only a few counts. This chain uses TRBV27 with TRBJ1-1, with no clear D. V was shortened by 0 bases and J by 5 bases, with 10 bases between the two germline ends. This CDR3 has 14 amino acids. The germline CDR1 and CDR2 sequences are MNHEY and SMNVEV (reference sequence). Here the CDR3 reads CASSLSRSGTEAFF. The CDR3 nucleotides read TGTGCCAGCAGTTTATCGAGGAGTGGGACTGAAGCTTTCTTT.

V is TRBV4-1 and J is TRBJ2-3; 12 bases are a match to TRBD2. The CDR3 runs to 16 residues. Trimming took 4 bases from V and 4 from J; bases not matched to a gene: 6. The germline V gene has CDR1 MGHRA and CDR2 YSYEKL. The CDR3 is CASSPRTSGIADTQYF. For the CDR3, the DNA is TGCGCCAGCAGCCCCAGGACTAGCGGGATAGCAGATACGCAGTATTTT.

This clone was seen a few times. V usage is TRBV9 and J usage is TRBJ1-1; no clear D gene. Germline CDR1 and CDR2: SGDLS and YYNGEE. The CDR3 extends over 14 amino acids. The V end was cut by 3 bases, the J end by 1 base, with 10 bases between. CDR3 protein: CASSALTSNTEAFF. The CDR3 DNA reads as TGTGCCAGCAGCGCCCTCACATCGAACACTGAAGCTTTCTTT.

This sequence joins TRBV6-1 and TRBJ2-3; D gene unclear. The V gene lost 6 bases and the J gene lost 0 bases, with 7 bases spanning the gap. This CDR3 spans 13 amino acids. Germline-derived CDR1 and CDR2 are MNHNS and SASEGT. CDR3 protein: CASSVGSTDTQYF. For the CDR3, the DNA is TGTGCCAGCAGCGTCGGTAGCACAGATACGCAGTATTTT.

This clone was observed a handful of times. J is TRBJ2-3 and V is TRBV5-4; TRBD1 matches at 11 bases. This CDR3 is 14 amino acids long. After removal of 10 bases from V and 4 bases from J, the junction contained 8 bases not matched to a gene. Germline V gene sequence: CDR1 SGHNT, CDR2 YYREEE (reference sequence). The CDR3 DNA is TGTGCCCTCCGGGACAGGGGGAGTCCAGATACGCAGTATTTT. Its translation is CALRDRGSPDTQYF.

The chain has TRBV13 and TRBJ2-3, with 7 nucleotides matching TRBD2. Looked up from germline, CDR1 is PRHDT and CDR2 is FYEKMQ (reference sequence). The V and J ends lost 5 bases and 6 bases, in that order; junction bases with no gene match: 8. The CDR3 is made up of 14 amino acids. The CDR3 region has the DNA TGTGCCAGCAGCCAAAGGACTAGTAGTGATACGCAGTATTTT. Amino acids: CASSQRTSSDTQYF. The complete variable domain, with remaining parts taken from reference TRBV13 and TRBJ2-3, reads AAGVIQSPRHLIKEKRETATLKCYPIPRHDTVYWYQQGPGQDPQFLISFYEKMQSDKGSIPDRFSAQQFSDYHSELNMSSLELGDSALYFCASSQRTSSDTQYFGPGTRLTVL.